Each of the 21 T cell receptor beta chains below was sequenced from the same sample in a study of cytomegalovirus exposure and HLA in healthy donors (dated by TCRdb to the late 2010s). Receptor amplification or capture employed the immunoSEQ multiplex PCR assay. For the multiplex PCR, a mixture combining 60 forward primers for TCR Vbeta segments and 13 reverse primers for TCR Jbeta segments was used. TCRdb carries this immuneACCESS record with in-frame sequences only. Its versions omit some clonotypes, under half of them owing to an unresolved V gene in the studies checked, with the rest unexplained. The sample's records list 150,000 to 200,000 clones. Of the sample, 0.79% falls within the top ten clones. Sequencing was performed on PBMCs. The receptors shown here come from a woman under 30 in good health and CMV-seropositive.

Here the CDR3 reads CASQETGNTEAFF. CDR3 nucleotide sequence: TGTGCCAGCCAGGAAACAGGGAACACTGAAGCTTTCTTT. The chain recombines TRBV6-5 with TRBJ1-1; TRBD1 might be the D (5 bases). V lost 8 bases, J lost 1 base, and 11 bases lay in between. Germline CDR1 is MNHEY and CDR2 is SVGAGI. CDR3 size: 13 residues.

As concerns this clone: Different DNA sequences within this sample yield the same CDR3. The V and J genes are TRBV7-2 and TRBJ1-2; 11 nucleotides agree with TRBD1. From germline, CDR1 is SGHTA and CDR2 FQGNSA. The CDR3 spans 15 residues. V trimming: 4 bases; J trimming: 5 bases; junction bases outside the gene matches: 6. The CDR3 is CASSSRTGGAYGYTF. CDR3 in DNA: TGTGCCAGCAGCTCCAGGACAGGGGGCGCGTATGGCTACACCTTC. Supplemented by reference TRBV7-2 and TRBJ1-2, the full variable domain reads GAGVSQSPSNKVTEKGKDVELRCDPISGHTALYWYRQSLGQGLEFLIYFQGNSAPDKSGLPSDRFSAERTGGSVSTLTIQRTQQEDSAVYLCASSSRTGGAYGYTFGSGTRLTVV.

Here the CDR3 DNA reads TGTGCCAGCAGCTTGCTGGGACAGGGGGCGCTTAGCAATCAGCCCCAGCATTTT. It encodes CASSLLGQGALSNQPQHF. The V call is TRBV5-6, the J call TRBJ1-5; 12 bases are shared with TRBD1. CDR1 SGHDT and CDR2 YYEEEE come from the germline V gene. The ends lost 1 base at V and 0 bases at J; junction bases unmatched: 5. This CDR3 region has 18 residues.

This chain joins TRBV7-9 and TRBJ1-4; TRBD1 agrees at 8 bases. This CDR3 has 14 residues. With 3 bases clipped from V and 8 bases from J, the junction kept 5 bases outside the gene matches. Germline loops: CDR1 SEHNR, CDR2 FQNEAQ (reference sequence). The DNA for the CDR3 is TGTGCCAGCAGCTTCGGACAGGGAAACGAAAAACTGTTTTTT. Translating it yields CASSFGQGNEKLFF.

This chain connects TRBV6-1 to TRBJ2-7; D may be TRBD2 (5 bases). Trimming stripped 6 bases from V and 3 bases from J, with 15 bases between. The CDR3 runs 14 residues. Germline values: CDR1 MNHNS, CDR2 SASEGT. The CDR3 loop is CASSVEEGSYEQYF. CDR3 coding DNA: TGTGCCAGCAGCGTTGAGGAAGGGAGCTACGAGCAGTACTTC.

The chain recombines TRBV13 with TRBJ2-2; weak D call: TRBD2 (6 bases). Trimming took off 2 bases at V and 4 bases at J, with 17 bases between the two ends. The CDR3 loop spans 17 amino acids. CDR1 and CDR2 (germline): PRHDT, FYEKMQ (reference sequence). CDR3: CASSLLPGREGTGELFF. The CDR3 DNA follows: TGTGCCAGCAGCTTATTGCCGGGGCGGGAAGGCACCGGGGAGCTGTTTTTT.

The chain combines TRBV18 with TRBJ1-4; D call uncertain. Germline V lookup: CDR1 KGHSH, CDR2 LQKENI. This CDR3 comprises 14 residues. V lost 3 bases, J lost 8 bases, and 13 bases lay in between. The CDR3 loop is CASSPPGAPEKLFF. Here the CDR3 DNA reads TGTGCCAGCTCACCCCCCGGAGCTCCCGAAAAACTGTTTTTT.

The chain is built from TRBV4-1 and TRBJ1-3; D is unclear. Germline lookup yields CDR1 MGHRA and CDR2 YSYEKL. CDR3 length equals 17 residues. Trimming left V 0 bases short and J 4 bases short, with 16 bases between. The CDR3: CASSQDGGRMWGNTIYF. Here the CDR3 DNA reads TGCGCCAGCAGCCAAGATGGAGGGAGGATGTGGGGAAACACCATATATTTT.

CDR3 sequence: CASSQEKGTGEFGTDTQYF. The CDR3 nucleotides are TGTGCCAGCAGCCAGGAAAAGGGGACAGGGGAATTCGGCACAGATACGCAGTATTTT. The rearrangement joins TRBV4-2 to TRBJ2-3, with TRBD1 matching over 10 bases. J gave up 1 base and V 3 bases, and 13 bases lay outside the gene matches. Germline V gives CDR1 LGHNA, CDR2 YNFKEQ. This CDR3 has 19 amino acids.

The CDR3 region is CASRDSFGQGEINEKLFF. Here the CDR3 DNA reads TGTGCCAGCAGGGACTCTTTCGGACAGGGGGAGATTAATGAAAAACTGTTTTTT. This sequence joins TRBV2 and TRBJ1-4; 10 bases agree with TRBD1. Losses at the gene ends were 6 bases for V and 4 bases for J; bases not matched to a gene: 14. CDR3 size: 18 residues. Germline CDR1 is SNHLY and CDR2 is FYNNEI.

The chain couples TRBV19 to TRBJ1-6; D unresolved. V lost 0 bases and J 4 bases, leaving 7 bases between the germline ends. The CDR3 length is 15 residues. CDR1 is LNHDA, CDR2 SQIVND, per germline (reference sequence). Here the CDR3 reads CASSIESAYNSPLHF. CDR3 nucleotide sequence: TGTGCCAGTAGTATAGAGTCAGCGTATAATTCACCCCTCCACTTT.

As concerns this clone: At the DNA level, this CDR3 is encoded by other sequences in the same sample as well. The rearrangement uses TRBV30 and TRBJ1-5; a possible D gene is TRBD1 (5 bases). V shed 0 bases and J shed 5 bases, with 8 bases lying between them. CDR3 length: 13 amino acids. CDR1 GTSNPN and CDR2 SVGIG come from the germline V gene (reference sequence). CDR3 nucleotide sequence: TGTGCCTGGAGTGTGTCGGGGGATCAGCCCCAGCATTTT. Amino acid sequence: CAWSVSGDQPQHF.

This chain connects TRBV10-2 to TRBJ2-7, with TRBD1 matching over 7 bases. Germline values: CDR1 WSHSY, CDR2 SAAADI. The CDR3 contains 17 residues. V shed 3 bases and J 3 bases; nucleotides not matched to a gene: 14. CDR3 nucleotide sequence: TGCGCCAGCAGTGAAGCCCCCGACAGGGTAGCTCACTACGAGCAGTACTTC. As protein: CASSEAPDRVAHYEQYF.

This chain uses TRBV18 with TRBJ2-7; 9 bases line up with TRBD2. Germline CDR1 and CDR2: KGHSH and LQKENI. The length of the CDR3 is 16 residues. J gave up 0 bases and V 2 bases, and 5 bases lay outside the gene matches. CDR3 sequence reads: CASSPGLAGNSYEQYF. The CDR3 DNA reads TGTGCCAGCTCACCAGGGCTAGCGGGGAACTCCTACGAGCAGTACTTC. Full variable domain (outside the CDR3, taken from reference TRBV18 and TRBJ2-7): NAGVMQNPRHLVRRRGQEARLRCSPMKGHSHVYWYRQLPEEGLKFMVYLQKENIIDESGMPKERFSAEFPKEGPSILRIQQVVRGDSAAYFCASSPGLAGNSYEQYFGPGTRLTVT.

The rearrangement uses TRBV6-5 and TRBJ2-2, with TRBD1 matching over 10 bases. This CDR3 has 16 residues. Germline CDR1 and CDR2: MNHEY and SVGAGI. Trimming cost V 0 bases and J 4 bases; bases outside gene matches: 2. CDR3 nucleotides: TGTGCCAGCAGTTACTCGAGGACAGGGGGCACCGGGGAGCTGTTTTTT. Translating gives CASSYSRTGGTGELFF.

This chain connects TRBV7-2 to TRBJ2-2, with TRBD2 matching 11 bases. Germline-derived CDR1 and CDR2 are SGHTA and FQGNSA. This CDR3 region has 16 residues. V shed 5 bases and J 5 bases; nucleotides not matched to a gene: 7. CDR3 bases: TGTGCCAGCAGCCGGATAGCGGGGGGGCTAACCGGGGAGCTGTTTTTT. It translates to CASSRIAGGLTGELFF.

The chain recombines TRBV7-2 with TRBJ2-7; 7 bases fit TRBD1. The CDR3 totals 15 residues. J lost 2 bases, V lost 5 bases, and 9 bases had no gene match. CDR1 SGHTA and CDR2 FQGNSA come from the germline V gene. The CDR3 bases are TGTGCCAGCAGCCAGCGACAGGGCATCCCCTACGAGCAGTACTTC. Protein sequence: CASSQRQGIPYEQYF. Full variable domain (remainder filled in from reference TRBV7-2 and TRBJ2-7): GAGVSQSPSNKVTEKGKDVELRCDPISGHTALYWYRQSLGQGLEFLIYFQGNSAPDKSGLPSDRFSAERTGGSVSTLTIQRTQQEDSAVYLCASSQRQGIPYEQYFGPGTRLTVT.

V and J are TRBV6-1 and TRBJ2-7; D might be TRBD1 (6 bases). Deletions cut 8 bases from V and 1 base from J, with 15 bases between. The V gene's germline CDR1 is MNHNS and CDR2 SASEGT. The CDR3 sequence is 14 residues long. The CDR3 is CASVEHRASYEQYF. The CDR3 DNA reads TGTGCCAGCGTTGAACACAGGGCTTCCTACGAGCAGTACTTC.

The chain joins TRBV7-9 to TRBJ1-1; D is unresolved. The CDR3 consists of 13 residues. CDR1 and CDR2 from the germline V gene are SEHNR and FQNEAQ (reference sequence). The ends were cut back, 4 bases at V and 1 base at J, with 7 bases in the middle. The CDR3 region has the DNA TGTGCCAGCAGCTCAAGCTCGAACACTGAAGCTTTCTTT. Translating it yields CASSSSSNTEAFF.

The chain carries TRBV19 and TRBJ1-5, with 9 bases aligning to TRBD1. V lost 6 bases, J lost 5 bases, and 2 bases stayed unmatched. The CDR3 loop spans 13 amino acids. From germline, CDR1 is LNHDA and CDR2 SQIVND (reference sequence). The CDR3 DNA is TGTGCCAGTAGCAGGACAGGGGATCAGCCCCAGCATTTT. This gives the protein CASSRTGDQPQHF.

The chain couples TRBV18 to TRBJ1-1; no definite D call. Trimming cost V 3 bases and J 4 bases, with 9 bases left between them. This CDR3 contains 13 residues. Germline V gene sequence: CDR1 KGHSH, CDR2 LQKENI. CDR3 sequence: CASSPAEGTEAFF. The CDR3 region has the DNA TGTGCCAGCTCACCGGCGGAGGGCACTGAAGCTTTCTTT. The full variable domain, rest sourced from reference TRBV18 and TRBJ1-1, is NAGVMQNPRHLVRRRGQEARLRCSPMKGHSHVYWYRQLPEEGLKFMVYLQKENIIDESGMPKERFSAEFPKEGPSILRIQQVVRGDSAAYFCASSPAEGTEAFFGQGTRLTVV.